This T cell receptor (beta chain) originates from a study of lymphopenia after photon versus proton radiotherapy. V was cut by 3 bases and J by 6 bases, with 17 bases left in between. This CDR3 contains 15 residues. Germline V gene data show CDR1 as MNHEY and CDR2 as SMNVEV (reference sequence). Clones were sequenced by immunoSEQ multiplex PCR, and TCRdb holds only the in-frame ones, with some missing. The sample holds roughly 25,000 clones, approximately 86% seen once. The rearrangement uses TRBV27 and TRBJ1-1; a weak D match, TRBD1 (5 bases). Sequencing was performed on peripheral blood, taken from a patient treated with photon-based radiotherapy. This receptor was taken from a man aged 45-65 years with gastric cancer. The DNA of the CDR3 is TGTGCCAGCAGTTTCTCTCCCCTGGGACCCTCTGAAGCTTTCTTT. As protein: CASSFSPLGPSEAFF.